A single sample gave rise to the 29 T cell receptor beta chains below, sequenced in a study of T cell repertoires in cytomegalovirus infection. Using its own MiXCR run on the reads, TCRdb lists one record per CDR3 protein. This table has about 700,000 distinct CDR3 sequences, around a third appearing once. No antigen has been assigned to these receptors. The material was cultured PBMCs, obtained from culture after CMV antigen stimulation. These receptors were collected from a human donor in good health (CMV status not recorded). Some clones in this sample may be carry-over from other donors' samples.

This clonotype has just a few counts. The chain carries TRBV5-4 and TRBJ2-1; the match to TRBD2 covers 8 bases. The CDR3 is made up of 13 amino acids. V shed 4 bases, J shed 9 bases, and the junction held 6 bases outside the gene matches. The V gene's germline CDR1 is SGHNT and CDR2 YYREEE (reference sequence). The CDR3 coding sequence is TGTGCCAGCAGCCTCCCGCGGGGGGCTGAGCAGTTCTTC. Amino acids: CASSLPRGAEQFF.

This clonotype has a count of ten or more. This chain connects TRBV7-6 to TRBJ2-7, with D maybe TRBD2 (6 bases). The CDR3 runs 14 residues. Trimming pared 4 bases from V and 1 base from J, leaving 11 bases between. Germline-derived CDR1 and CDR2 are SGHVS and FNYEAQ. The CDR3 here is CASSSDGTSYEQYF. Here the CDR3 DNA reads TGTGCCAGCAGCTCCGATGGGACTTCCTACGAGCAGTACTTC.

Here the CDR3 reads CASRLTGGEYETQYF. The DNA of the CDR3 is TGTGCCAGCAGACTGACAGGGGGCGAGTATGAGACCCAGTACTTC. The V call is TRBV2, the J call TRBJ2-5; 10 nucleotides match TRBD1. V trimming: 6 bases; J trimming: 5 bases; junction bases outside the gene matches: 9. The length of the CDR3 is 15 residues. Looked up from germline, CDR1 is SNHLY and CDR2 is FYNNEI.

The CDR3 DNA follows: TGTGCCAGCAGTATGGGACAGGGAGTTCCTTCTAATGAAAAACTGTTTTTT. It translates to CASSMGQGVPSNEKLFF. The chain recombines TRBV6-1 with TRBJ1-4; TRBD1 aligns across 9 bases. Germline V gene sequence: CDR1 MNHNS, CDR2 SASEGT. V shed 5 bases, J shed 3 bases, and the junction held 10 bases outside the gene matches. The CDR3 consists of 17 residues.

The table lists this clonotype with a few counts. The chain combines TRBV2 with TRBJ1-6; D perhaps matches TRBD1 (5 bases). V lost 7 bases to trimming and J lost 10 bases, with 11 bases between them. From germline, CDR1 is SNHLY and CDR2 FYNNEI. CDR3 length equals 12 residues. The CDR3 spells CASTWTQSPLHF. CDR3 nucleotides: TGTGCCAGCACATGGACACAATCACCCCTCCACTTT.

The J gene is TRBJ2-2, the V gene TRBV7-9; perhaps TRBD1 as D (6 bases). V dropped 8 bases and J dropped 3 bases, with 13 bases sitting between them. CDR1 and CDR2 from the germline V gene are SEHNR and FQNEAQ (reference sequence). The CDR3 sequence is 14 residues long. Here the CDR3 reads CASYSRTDTGELFF. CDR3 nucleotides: TGTGCCAGCTACAGTCGGACAGACACCGGGGAGCTGTTTTTT.

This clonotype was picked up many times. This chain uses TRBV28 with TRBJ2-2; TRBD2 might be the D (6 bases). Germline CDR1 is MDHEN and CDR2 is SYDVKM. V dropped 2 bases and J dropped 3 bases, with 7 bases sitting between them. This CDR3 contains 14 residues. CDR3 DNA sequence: TGTGCCAGCAGTTTAGGAGGGTACACCGGGGAGCTGTTTTTT. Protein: CASSLGGYTGELFF.

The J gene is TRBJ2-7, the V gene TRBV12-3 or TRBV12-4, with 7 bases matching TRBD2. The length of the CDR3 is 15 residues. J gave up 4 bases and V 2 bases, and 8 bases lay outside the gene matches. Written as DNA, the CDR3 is TGTGCCAGCAGTTTAACGGCGGGAGCTCGGTACGAGCAGTACTTC. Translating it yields CASSLTAGARYEQYF.

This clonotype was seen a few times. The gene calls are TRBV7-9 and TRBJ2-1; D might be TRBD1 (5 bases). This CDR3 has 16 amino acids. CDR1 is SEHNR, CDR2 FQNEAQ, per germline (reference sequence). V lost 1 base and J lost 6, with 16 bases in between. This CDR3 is CASSLEGRVVGNEQFF. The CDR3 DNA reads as TGTGCCAGCAGCTTAGAAGGCAGGGTCGTCGGCAATGAGCAGTTCTTC.

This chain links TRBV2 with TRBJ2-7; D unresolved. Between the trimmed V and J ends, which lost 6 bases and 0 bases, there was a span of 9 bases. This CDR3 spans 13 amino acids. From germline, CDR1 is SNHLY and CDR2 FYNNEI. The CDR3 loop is CASRQASSYEQYF. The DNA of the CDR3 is TGTGCCAGCAGGCAGGCCTCCTCCTACGAGCAGTACTTC.

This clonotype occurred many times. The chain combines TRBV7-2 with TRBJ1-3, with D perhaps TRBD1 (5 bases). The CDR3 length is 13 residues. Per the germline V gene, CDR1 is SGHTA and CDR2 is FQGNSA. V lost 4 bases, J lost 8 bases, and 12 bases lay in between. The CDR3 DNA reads TGTGCCAGCAGCTCCTGGGGGGGTGACACCATATATTTT. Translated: CASSSWGGDTIYF.

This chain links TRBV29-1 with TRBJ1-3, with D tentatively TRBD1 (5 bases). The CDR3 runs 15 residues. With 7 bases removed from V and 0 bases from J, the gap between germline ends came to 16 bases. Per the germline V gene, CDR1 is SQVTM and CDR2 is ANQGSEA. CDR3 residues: CSAIPGPSSGNTIYF. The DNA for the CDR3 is TGCAGCGCTATACCGGGACCGAGCTCTGGAAACACCATATATTTT.

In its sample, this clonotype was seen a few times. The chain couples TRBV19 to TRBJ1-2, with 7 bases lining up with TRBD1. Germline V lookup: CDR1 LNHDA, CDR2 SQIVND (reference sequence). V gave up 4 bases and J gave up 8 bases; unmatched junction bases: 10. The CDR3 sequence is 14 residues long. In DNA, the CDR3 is TGTGCCAGTAGTACCCGGGACAGCATCTGGGGCTACACCTTC. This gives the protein CASSTRDSIWGYTF.

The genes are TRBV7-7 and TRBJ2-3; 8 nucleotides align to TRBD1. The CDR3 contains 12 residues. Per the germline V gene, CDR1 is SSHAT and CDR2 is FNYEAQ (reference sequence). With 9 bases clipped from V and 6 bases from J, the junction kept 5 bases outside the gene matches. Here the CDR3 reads CARPTGDDTQYF. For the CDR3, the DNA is TGTGCCAGACCGACAGGGGACGATACGCAGTATTTT.

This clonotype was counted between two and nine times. CDR3 nucleotide sequence: TGTGCCAGCAGCCCCCCTCGGTCTACGCTGGGTTCGGAGACCCAGTACTTC. Residues: CASSPPRSTLGSETQYF. The chain is built from TRBV7-9 and TRBJ2-5; no clear D gene. CDR3 size: 17 residues. The germline V gene encodes CDR1 SEHNR and CDR2 FQNEAQ (reference sequence). The V and J ends lost 5 bases and 5 bases respectively, with 24 bases between them. Drawing the rest from reference TRBV7-9 and TRBJ2-5, the complete variable domain is DTGVSQNPRHKITKRGQNVTFRCDPISEHNRLYWYRQTLGQGPEFLTYFQNEAQLEKSRLLSDRFSAERPKGSFSTLEIQRTEQGDSAMYLCASSPPRSTLGSETQYFGPGTRLLVL.

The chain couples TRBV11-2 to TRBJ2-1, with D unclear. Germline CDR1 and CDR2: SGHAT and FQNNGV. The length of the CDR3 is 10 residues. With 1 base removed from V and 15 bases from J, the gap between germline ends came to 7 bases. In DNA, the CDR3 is TGTGCCAGCAGCTTAGGGAGTCCGTTCTTC. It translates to CASSLGSPFF.

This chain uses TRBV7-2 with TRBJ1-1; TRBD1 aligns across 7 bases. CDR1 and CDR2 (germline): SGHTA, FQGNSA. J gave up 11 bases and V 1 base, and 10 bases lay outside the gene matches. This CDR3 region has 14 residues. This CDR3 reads CASSLVGGGGGAFF. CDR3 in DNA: TGTGCCAGCAGCTTAGTTGGGGGAGGGGGCGGGGCTTTCTTT.

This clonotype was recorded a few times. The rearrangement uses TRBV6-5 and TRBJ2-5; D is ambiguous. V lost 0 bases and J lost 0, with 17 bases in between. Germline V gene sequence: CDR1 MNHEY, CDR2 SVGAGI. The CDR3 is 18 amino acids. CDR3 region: CASSYSITAERYQETQYF. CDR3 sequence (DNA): TGTGCCAGCAGTTACTCGATCACGGCAGAACGGTACCAAGAGACCCAGTACTTC.

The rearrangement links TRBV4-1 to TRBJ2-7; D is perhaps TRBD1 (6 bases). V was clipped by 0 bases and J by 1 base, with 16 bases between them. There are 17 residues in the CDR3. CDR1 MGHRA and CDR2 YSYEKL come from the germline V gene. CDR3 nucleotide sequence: TGCGCCAGCAGCCAAGAACGAGGGGGAACGTTGTCCTACGAGCAGTACTTC. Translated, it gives CASSQERGGTLSYEQYF.

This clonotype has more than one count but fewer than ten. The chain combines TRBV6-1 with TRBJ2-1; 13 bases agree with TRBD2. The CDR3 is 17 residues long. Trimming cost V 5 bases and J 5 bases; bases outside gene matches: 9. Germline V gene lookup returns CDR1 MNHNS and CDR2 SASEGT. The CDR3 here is CASSLTSGGVLNNEQFF. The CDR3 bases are TGTGCCAGCAGTCTCACTAGCGGGGGGGTCCTTAACAATGAGCAGTTCTTC.

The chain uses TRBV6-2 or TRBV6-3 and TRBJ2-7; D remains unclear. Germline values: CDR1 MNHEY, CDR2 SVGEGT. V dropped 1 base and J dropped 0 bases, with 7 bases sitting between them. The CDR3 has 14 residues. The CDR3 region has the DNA TGTGCCAGCAGTTACTTTAGCAGCTCCTACGAGCAGTACTTC. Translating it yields CASSYFSSSYEQYF.

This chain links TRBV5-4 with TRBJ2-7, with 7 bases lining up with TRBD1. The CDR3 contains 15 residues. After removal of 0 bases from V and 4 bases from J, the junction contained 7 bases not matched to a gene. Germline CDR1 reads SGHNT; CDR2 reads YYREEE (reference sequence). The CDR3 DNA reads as TGTGCCAGCAGCTTGGGCTTGCAGGGGGATTACGAGCAGTACTTC. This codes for CASSLGLQGDYEQYF.

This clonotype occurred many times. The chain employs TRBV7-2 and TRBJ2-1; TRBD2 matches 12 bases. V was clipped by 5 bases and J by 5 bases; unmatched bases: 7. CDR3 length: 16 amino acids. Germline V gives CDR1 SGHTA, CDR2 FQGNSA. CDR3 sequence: CASSPQLAGGHNEQFF. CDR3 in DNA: TGTGCCAGCAGCCCCCAACTAGCGGGGGGCCACAATGAGCAGTTCTTC. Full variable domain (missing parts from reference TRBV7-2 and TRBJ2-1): GAGVSQSPSNKVTEKGKDVELRCDPISGHTALYWYRQSLGQGLEFLIYFQGNSAPDKSGLPSDRFSAERTGGSVSTLTIQRTQQEDSAVYLCASSPQLAGGHNEQFFGPGTRLTVL.

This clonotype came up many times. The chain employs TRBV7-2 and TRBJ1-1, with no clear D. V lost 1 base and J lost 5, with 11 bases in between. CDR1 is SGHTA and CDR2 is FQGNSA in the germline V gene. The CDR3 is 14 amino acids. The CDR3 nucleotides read TGTGCCAGCAGCTTAGGGACCCCTGGGACTGAAGCTTTCTTT. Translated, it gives CASSLGTPGTEAFF.

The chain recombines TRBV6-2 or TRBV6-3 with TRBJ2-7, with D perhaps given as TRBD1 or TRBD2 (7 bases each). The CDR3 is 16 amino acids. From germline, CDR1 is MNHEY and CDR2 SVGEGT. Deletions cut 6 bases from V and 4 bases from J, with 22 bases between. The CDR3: CASRDRLPGLQYEQYF. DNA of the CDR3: TGTGCCAGCAGGGACAGGTTACCGGGACTACAGTACGAGCAGTACTTC.

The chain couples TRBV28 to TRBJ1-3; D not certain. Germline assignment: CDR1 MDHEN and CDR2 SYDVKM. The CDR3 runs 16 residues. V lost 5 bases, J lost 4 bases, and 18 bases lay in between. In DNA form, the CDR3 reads TGTGCCAGCAGTGCCTCTGCCGGGTACACGGGAAACACCATATATTTT. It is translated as CASSASAGYTGNTIYF.

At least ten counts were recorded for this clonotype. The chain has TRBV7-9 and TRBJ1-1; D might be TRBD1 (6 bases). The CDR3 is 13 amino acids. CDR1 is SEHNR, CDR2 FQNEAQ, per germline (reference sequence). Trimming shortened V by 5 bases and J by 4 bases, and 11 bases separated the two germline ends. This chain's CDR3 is CASSPKQGTEAFF. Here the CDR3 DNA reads TGTGCCAGCAGCCCAAAACAGGGCACTGAAGCTTTCTTT.

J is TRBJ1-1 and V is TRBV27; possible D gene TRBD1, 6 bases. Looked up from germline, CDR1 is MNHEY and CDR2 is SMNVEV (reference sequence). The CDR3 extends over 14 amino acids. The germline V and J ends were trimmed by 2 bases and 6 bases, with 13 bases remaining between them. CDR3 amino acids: CASSLVQGLSEAFF. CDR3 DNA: TGTGCCAGCAGTTTAGTACAGGGTCTCTCTGAAGCTTTCTTT.

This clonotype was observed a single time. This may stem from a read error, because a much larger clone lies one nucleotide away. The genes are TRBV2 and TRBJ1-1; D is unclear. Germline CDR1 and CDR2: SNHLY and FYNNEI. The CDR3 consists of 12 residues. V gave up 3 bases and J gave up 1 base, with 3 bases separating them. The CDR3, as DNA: TGTGCCAGCAGTGAGGCGAACACTGAAGCTTTCTTT. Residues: CASSEANTEAFF.